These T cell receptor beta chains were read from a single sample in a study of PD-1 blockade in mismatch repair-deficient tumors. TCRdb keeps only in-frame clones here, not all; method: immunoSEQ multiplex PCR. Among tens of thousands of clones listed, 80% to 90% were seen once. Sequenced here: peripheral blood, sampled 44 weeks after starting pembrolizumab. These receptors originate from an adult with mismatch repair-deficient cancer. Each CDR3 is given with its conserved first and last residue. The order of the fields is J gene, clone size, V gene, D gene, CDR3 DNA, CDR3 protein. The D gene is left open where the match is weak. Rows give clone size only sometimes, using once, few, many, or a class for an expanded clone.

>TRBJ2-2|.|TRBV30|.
TGTGCCTGGAGTCCCCGGGCAAACGGGGAGCTGTTTTTT
CAWSPRANGELFF
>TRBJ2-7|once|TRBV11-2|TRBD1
TGTGCCAGCAGCTTCAACCCGGGACAGAGGTCCGAGCAGTACTTC
CASSFNPGQRSEQYF
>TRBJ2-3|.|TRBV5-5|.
TGTGCCACTACCCTAGATCTGAGCACAGATACGCAGTATTTT
CATTLDLSTDTQYF
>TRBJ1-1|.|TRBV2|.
TGTGCCAGCAGTGTCAGAGACACTGAAGCTTTCTTT
CASSVRDTEAFF
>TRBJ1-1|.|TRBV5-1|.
TGCGCCAGCAGCTTGAAAGACATCAACACTGAAGCTTTCTTT
CASSLKDINTEAFF
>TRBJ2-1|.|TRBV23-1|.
TGCGCCAGCAGTTGCGGCAGAGAGTGCAATGAGCAGTTCTTC
CASSCGRECNEQFF
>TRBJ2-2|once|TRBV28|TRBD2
TGTGCCAGCAGTTTCCTAGCGGGAGTCGGGGAGCTGTTTTTT
CASSFLAGVGELFF
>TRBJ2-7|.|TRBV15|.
TGTGCCACCAGCAGGGCACGGGGGCCCTACGAGCAGTACTTC
CATSRARGPYEQYF
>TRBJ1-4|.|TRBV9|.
TGTGCCAGCAGCGAATATGCAACTAATGAAAAACTGTTTTTT
CASSEYATNEKLFF
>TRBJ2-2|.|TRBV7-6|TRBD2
TGTGCCAGCAGCTTAGAGCGGGAGTTCGGATCTGGGGAGCTGTTTTTT
CASSLEREFGSGELFF
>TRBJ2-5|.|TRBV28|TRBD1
TGTGCCAGCAGAAAGACAGGGGGCGGAGAGGAGACCCAGTACTTC
CASRKTGGGEETQYF
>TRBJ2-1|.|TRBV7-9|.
TGTGCCAGCAGCTCGGTGCTCAGCTCCTACAATGAGCAGTTCTTC
CASSSVLSSYNEQFF
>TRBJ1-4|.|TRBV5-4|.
TGTGCCAGCAGCTTGGACCCCGGGTCTGAAAAACTGTTTTTT
CASSLDPGSEKLFF
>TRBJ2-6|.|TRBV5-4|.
TGTGCCAGCAGCCCCGTGCTAAGTGAAGGCTCTGGGGCCAACGTCCTGACTTTC
CASSPVLSEGSGANVLTF
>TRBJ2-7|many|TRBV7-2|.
TGTGCCAGCAGCTTAGAAGCGGGTTCACACGAGCAGTACTTC
CASSLEAGSHEQYF
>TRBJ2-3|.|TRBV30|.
TGTGCCTGGAGTCGGGACGCCACAGATACGCAGTATTTT
CAWSRDATDTQYF
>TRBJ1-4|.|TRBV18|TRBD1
TGTGCCAGCTCATCACCTGAAGGGACAGGGGGCCAGGAAAAACTGTTTTTT
CASSSPEGTGGQEKLFF
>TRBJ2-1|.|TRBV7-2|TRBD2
TGTGCCAGCAGCCAAGACCCCCTAGCGGACAATGAGCAGTTCTTC
CASSQDPLADNEQFF
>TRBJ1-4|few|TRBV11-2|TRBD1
TGTGCCAGCAGCTTACTAGGGGGCTCTGATGAAAAACTGTTTTTT
CASSLLGGSDEKLFF
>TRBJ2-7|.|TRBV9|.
TGTGCCAGCAGCGACCCCTCGGCACCATACGAGCAGTACTTC
CASSDPSAPYEQYF
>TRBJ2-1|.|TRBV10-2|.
TGCGCCAGCAGGAATAGTGATTCCGGAGCTGAGCAGTTCTTC
CASRNSDSGAEQFF
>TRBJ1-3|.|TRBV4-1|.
TGCGCCAGCAGCCTGACAGCCTCTGGAAACACCATATATTTT
CASSLTASGNTIYF
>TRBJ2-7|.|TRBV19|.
TGTGCCAGTAGTTTCGCAGGTGAAACCTACGAGCAGTACTTC
CASSFAGETYEQYF
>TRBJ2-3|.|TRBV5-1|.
TGCGCCAGCAGCCACAGCACAGATACGCAGTATTTT
CASSHSTDTQYF
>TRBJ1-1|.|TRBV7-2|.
TGTGCCAGCAGCAGCGGTAGAGGCGCTGAAGCTTTCTTT
CASSSGRGAEAFF
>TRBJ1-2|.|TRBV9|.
TGTGCCAGCAGCCCCCCCCAAGGACCGAAAAATCGAGGCTACACCTTC
CASSPPQGPKNRGYTF
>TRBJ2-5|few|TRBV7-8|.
TGTGCCAGCAGCTGGGCTCGGGGAAAGGAGACCCAGTACTTC
CASSWARGKETQYF
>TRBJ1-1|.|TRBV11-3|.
TGTGCCAGCAGCTTAGGAGGCAGAGCTGAAGCTTTCTTT
CASSLGGRAEAFF
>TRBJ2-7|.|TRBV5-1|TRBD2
TGCGCCAGCAGCTTGGATGGGTCGGGAGGGCCTTCTTACGAGCAGTACTTC
CASSLDGSGGPSYEQYF
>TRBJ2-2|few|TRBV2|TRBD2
TGTGCCAGCAGTGTGGCGGGAGGTAGCTCATCGAACACCGGGGAGCTGTTTTTT
CASSVAGGSSSNTGELFF
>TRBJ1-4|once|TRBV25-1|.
TGTGCCAGCAGATCCAACGGGGCAGCTAGGAATGAAAAACTGTTTTTT
CASRSNGAARNEKLFF
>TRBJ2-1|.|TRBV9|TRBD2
TGTGCCAGCACCCCGTTAGCCGGGACTAGCGGAGACAATGAGCAGTTCTTC
CASTPLAGTSGDNEQFF
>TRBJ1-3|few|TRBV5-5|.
TGTGCCAGCAGCCTGGGACGGGGGGGAAACACCATATATTTT
CASSLGRGGNTIYF
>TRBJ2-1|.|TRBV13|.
TGTGCCAGCAGCTTCAGACCTGGAAATGAGCAGTTCTTC
CASSFRPGNEQFF
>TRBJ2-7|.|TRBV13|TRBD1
TGTGCCAGCAGCTCCAGGGGGATCCACGAGCAGTACTTC
CASSSRGIHEQYF
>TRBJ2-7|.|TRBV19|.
TGTGCCAGTAGTTATGCAGGACAGCCCTCCTACGAGCAGTACTTC
CASSYAGQPSYEQYF
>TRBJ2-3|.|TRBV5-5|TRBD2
TGTGCCAGCAGCGCCCCTAGCGGGAGAACAGATACGCAGTATTTT
CASSAPSGRTDTQYF
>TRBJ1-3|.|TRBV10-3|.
TGTGCCATCAGTGCCAACACTGGAAACACCATATATTTT
CAISANTGNTIYF
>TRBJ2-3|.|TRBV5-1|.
TGCGCCAGCAGCCCGGCCGGGAGCGCAGATACGCAGTATTTT
CASSPAGSADTQYF
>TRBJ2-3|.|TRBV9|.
TGTGCCAGCAGCCCACACACCTCAGTAGAGGATCAGTATTTT
CASSPHTSVEDQYF
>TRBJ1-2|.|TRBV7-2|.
TGTGCCAGCAGCAAACAGGGAGCTAACTATGGCTACACCTTC
CASSKQGANYGYTF
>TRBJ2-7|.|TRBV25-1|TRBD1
TGTGCCAGCACCGGGACAGGTATCTACGAGCAGTACTTC
CASTGTGIYEQYF
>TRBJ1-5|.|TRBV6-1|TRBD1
TGTGCCAGCAGTGAAGCCGGGACAGGGTATAGCCAGCCCCAGCATTTT
CASSEAGTGYSQPQHF
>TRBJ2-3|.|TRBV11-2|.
TGTGCCAGCAGCCTAGCCCTCCCCGGGTCGACAGATACGCAGTATTTT
CASSLALPGSTDTQYF
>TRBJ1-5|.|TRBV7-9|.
TGTGCCAGCAGTCTCGGTAGGCAGGAGGATCAGCCCCAGCATTTT
CASSLGRQEDQPQHF
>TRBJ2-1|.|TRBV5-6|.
TGTGCCAGCAGCCGACCGGGGAGTTCCTACAATGAGCAGTTCTTC
CASSRPGSSYNEQFF
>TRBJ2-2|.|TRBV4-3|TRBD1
TGCGCCAGCAGCCTGTCAGACTATTCCGGGACAGGGTTCCCCGGGGAGCTGTTTTTT
CASSLSDYSGTGFPGELFF
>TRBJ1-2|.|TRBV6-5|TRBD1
TGTGCCAGCAGTTGGGACAGGGAAAACTATGGCTACACCTTC
CASSWDRENYGYTF
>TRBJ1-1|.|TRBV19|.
TGTGCCAGTAGTATCCCGGGACAGAACACTGAAGCTTTCTTT
CASSIPGQNTEAFF
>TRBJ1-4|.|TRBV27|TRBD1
TGTGCCAGCAGTTATGCAGGGGGTAGACTGTTTTTT
CASSYAGGRLFF
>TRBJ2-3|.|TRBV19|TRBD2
TGTGCCAGTAGTATCCTAGCGGGGACTCGGGATACGCAGTATTTT
CASSILAGTRDTQYF
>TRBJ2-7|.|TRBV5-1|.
TGCGCCAGCAGCCCGCGAGTAGGAGCGGTCGCCTACGAGCAGTACTTC
CASSPRVGAVAYEQYF
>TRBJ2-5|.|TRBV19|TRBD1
TGTGCCAGTAGTAAAGACAGGGTTAACCAGTACTTC
CASSKDRVNQYF